The 13 T cell receptor beta chains below were found in one sample sequenced in a study of T cell responses to AZD1222 COVID-19 vaccine. Here immunoSEQ multiplex PCR was the method, and the copy in TCRdb shows in-frame clones only, minus some. This table holds some 150,000 clones, 75% to 95% found once. The source was peripheral blood, collected 28 days after the second AZD1222 dose. The origin of the receptors is an adult who received the AZD1222 COVID-19 vaccine.

This chain connects TRBV6-2 or TRBV6-3 to TRBJ1-1, with a possible D match to TRBD1 (5 bases). V was cut by 5 bases and J by 11 bases, with 18 bases left in between. There are 13 residues in the CDR3. The V gene's germline CDR1 is MNHEY and CDR2 SVGEGT. This chain's CDR3 is CASSPTGDYRAFF. DNA for the CDR3: TGTGCCAGCAGTCCCACCGGGGACTACCGGGCTTTCTTT.

This clone appeared a single time. This CDR3 is CASSYRVEAFF. The CDR3 DNA sequence: TGTGCCAGCAGTTACAGGGTGGAGGCTTTCTTT. This chain uses TRBV2 with TRBJ1-1; D perhaps matches TRBD1 (6 bases). Trimming took off 5 bases at V and 11 bases at J, with 12 bases between the two ends. CDR3 length: 11 residues. Germline CDR1 SNHLY, CDR2 FYNNEI.

This sequence joins TRBV30 and TRBJ2-2, with a weak D call TRBD2 (6 bases). V was shortened by 1 base and J by 0 bases, with 6 bases between the two germline ends. The CDR3 has 14 residues. Germline loops: CDR1 GTSNPN, CDR2 SVGIG (reference sequence). CDR3 nucleotides: TGTGCCTGGAGTGGACTAGCGAACACCGGGGAGCTGTTTTTT. Its protein product is CAWSGLANTGELFF.

V is TRBV25-1 and J is TRBJ1-2, with TRBD1 as a possible D gene (6 bases). V shed 6 bases and J shed 2 bases, with 10 bases lying between them. This CDR3 region has 13 residues. Germline V lookup: CDR1 MGHDK, CDR2 SYGVNS. CDR3 sequence (DNA): TGTGCCAGCAGAACCACAGGGAACTATGGCTACACCTTC. Its translation is CASRTTGNYGYTF.

This sequence joins TRBV6-5 and TRBJ1-3; D is uncertain. CDR1 is MNHEY and CDR2 is SVGAGI in the germline V gene. The length of the CDR3 is 15 residues. V was clipped by 6 bases and J by 2 bases, with 14 bases between them. The chain's CDR3 is CASRLGPGAGNTIYF. In nucleotides, the CDR3 is TGTGCCAGCAGGTTAGGACCCGGGGCTGGAAACACCATATATTTT.

This sequence joins TRBV7-8 and TRBJ1-2; 7 positions match TRBD1. Trimming cost V 1 base and J 2 bases; bases outside gene matches: 4. This CDR3 is built from 15 residues. The V gene's germline CDR1 is SGHVS and CDR2 FQNEAQ. The DNA for the CDR3 is TGTGCCAGCAGCTTAGTGGACAGGTTGAACTATGGCTACACCTTC. It translates to CASSLVDRLNYGYTF.

This chain uses TRBV6-2 or TRBV6-3 with TRBJ1-2, with TRBD1 matching 8 bases. The germline V gene has CDR1 MNHEY and CDR2 SVGEGT. J lost 4 bases, V lost 6 bases, and 16 bases had no gene match. This CDR3 is built from 17 residues. The CDR3, as DNA: TGTGCCAGCAGCCCTTTCCCCCCGAGACAGGGGTCCTATGGCTACACCTTC. It yields the protein CASSPFPPRQGSYGYTF.

The chain employs TRBV4-2 and TRBJ1-1; D gene ambiguous. Germline V gene sequence: CDR1 LGHNA, CDR2 YNFKEQ. V was cut by 0 bases and J by 7 bases, with 9 bases left in between. This CDR3 region has 13 residues. CDR3 protein: CASSQDVIGEAFF. In DNA form, the CDR3 reads TGTGCCAGCAGCCAAGATGTGATAGGTGAAGCTTTCTTT.

This clone occurred once. This chain uses TRBV28 with TRBJ1-1, with D maybe TRBD1 (5 bases). The CDR3 has 13 amino acids. V gave up 11 bases and J gave up 1 base, with 14 bases separating them. Germline V gene sequence: CDR1 MDHEN, CDR2 SYDVKM. The CDR3 DNA sequence: TGTGCCGGCACAGGAGCTCAGAACACTGAAGCTTTCTTT. It encodes CAGTGAQNTEAFF.

The chain combines TRBV10-3 with TRBJ1-2, with D unresolved. Trimming removed 0 bases from V and 2 bases from J, with 13 bases in between. The CDR3 has 16 amino acids. Germline CDR1 and CDR2: ENHRY and SYGVKD. The CDR3 is CAISESIGSGNYGYTF. CDR3 sequence (DNA): TGTGCCATCAGTGAGTCGATTGGGTCCGGCAACTATGGCTACACCTTC.

This clone was counted once. This chain links TRBV6-5 with TRBJ2-6, with D perhaps matching TRBD2 (6 bases). V gave up 9 bases and J gave up 1 base, with 10 bases separating them. The germline CDR1 and CDR2 sequences are MNHEY and SVGAGI. CDR3 length: 14 residues. DNA for the CDR3: TGTGCCAGTCAGGCGGGGTCTGGGGCCAACGTCCTGACTTTC. Translating gives CASQAGSGANVLTF.

The gene calls are TRBV27 and TRBJ2-5; 9 bases agree with TRBD1. The CDR3 covers 14 residues. Germline V gene data show CDR1 as MNHEY and CDR2 as SMNVEV (reference sequence). The junction had 5 bases not matched to a gene; V was cut back by 5 bases and J by 4 bases. The CDR3: CASSGDRVRETQYF. DNA of the CDR3: TGTGCCAGCAGTGGGGACAGGGTAAGAGAGACCCAGTACTTC.

V and J are TRBV19 and TRBJ2-2; D may be TRBD1 or TRBD2 (5 bases each). Per the germline V gene, CDR1 is LNHDA and CDR2 is SQIVND (reference sequence). The CDR3 has 14 amino acids. Trimming stripped 5 bases from V and 2 bases from J, with 9 bases between. The CDR3 loop reads CASSQGPNTGELFF. The CDR3 DNA reads TGTGCCAGTAGTCAGGGACCAAACACCGGGGAGCTGTTTTTT.